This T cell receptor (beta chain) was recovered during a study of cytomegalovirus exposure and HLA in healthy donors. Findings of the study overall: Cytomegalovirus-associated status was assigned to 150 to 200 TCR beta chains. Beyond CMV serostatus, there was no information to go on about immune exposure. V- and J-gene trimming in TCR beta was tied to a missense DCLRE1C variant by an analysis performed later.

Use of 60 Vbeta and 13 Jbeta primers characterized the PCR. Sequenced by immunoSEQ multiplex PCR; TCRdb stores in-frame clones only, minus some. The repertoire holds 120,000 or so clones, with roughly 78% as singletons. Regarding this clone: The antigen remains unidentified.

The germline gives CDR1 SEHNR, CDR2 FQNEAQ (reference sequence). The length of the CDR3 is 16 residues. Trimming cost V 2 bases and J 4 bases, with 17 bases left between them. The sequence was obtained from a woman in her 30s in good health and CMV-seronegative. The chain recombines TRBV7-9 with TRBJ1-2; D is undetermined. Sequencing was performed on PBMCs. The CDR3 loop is CASSLNAVRGSYGYTF. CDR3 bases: TGTGCCAGCAGCTTAAATGCTGTCCGCGGAAGCTATGGCTACACCTTC.